This T cell receptor (beta chain) came from a study of cytomegalovirus exposure and HLA in healthy donors. The CDR3 loop spans 14 amino acids. Germline assignment: CDR1 SGHTA and CDR2 FQGNSA. The V and J ends lost 7 bases and 4 bases respectively, with 17 bases between them. As regards this clone: Its antigen remains unknown.

Method: immunoSEQ multiplex PCR; TCRdb's copy keeps in-frame clones and lacks some. This sample carries around 150,000 clones, 85% to 90% of them seen once, and the ten largest clones take 9% to 12%. Findings and limits, study-wide: It was approximately 160 TCR beta chains that were listed as cytomegalovirus-associated. The CMV antigen specificity of a few CMV-associated chains was confirmed through in vitro analysis.

Source material: PBMCs. The clonotype originates from a woman aged 18 to 35 in good health and CMV-seropositive. The V and J genes are TRBV7-2 and TRBJ2-7; possibly TRBD2 for D (6 bases). CDR3 sequence reads: CASTLAAGSYEQYF. In DNA, the CDR3 is TGTGCCAGCACCCTGGCAGCGGGCTCTTACGAGCAGTACTTC. The variable domain in full, completed from reference TRBV7-2 and TRBJ2-7, reads GAGVSQSPSNKVTEKGKDVELRCDPISGHTALYWYRQSLGQGLEFLIYFQGNSAPDKSGLPSDRFSAERTGGSVSTLTIQRTQQEDSAVYLCASTLAAGSYEQYFGPGTRLTVT.